This T cell receptor beta chain was captured in a study of blood T cell repertoires in COVID-19. Overall study: COVID-19 samples collected from the United States, Italy and Spain covered acute and convalescent phases. Nucleic acid was either cDNA or gDNA, and it came from T cells, B-cell-depleted T cells, or PBMCs.

This clone appeared once. V lost 4 bases to trimming and J lost 0 bases, with 7 bases between them. The CDR3 is made up of 13 amino acids. Germline CDR1 reads SGHRS; CDR2 reads YFSETQ. In the source study's methods: Reference gene primer amplification in the assay estimated nucleated cell counts. Produced via immunoSEQ multiplex PCR; TCRdb's table is partial and in-frame only. The V and J calls and clone size are taken from that table; D and trimming were inferred from the DNA. There are about 120,000 clones in the sample; about 91% occur only once, and around a tenth lies in the top ten. This rearrangement joins TRBV5-1 to TRBJ1-1, with a tentative D call TRBD1 (5 bases). The sequenced material came from peripheral blood. This clonotype was obtained from a man aged 45-65 years with acute or convalescent COVID-19. CDR3 residues: CASSTTVNTEAFF. CDR3 in DNA: TGCGCCAGCAGCACGACAGTGAACACTGAAGCTTTCTTT.